One sample yielded the 2 T cell receptor beta chains listed below, sequenced in a study of cytomegalovirus exposure and HLA in healthy donors. Clones were read by immunoSEQ multiplex PCR, and TCRdb kept only the in-frame ones, dropping some. The sample contains 150,000 or so clones, roughly 84% of which appear only once. Sequencing was done on a sample of PBMCs. These receptors were collected from a human donor in good health.

This clone was seen more than once but under ten times. The chain carries TRBV5-1 and TRBJ1-4; perhaps TRBD1 as D (5 bases). Between the trimmed V and J ends, which lost 7 bases and 0 bases, there was a span of 25 bases. There are 19 residues in the CDR3. CDR1 and CDR2 from the germline V gene are SGHRS and YFSETQ. This chain's CDR3 is CASRPWIPTATTTNEKLFF. As DNA, the CDR3 is TGCGCCAGCCGGCCGTGGATCCCGACAGCGACCACAACTAATGAAAAACTGTTTTTT.

The chain combines TRBV7-9 with TRBJ1-1, with TRBD1 as a possible D gene (5 bases). Germline values: CDR1 SEHNR, CDR2 FQNEAQ (reference sequence). The length of the CDR3 is 18 residues. V lost 5 bases to trimming and J lost 3 bases, with 25 bases between them. The CDR3 DNA sequence: TGTGCCAGCAGCCCAATTTCTGGGGCGCGGGGTGGGGACACTGAAGCTTTCTTT. Translation: CASSPISGARGGDTEAFF.